This paragraph reports one T cell receptor beta chain. The sample comes from a study of blood T cell repertoires in COVID-19. On the study more broadly: T cells, B-cell-depleted T cells, or PBMCs provided the cDNA or gDNA that served as material.

CDR1 and CDR2 from the germline V gene are MNHNS and SASEGT. The CDR3 totals 13 residues. The V gene end was trimmed by 5 bases and the J gene end by 6 bases; junction bases not matched to a gene: 6. The authors' processing: Reference gene primer amplification yielded estimated nucleated cell counts. Measured with immunoSEQ multiplex PCR; TCRdb has only the in-frame clones, and not every one. Clone size and the V and J calls come from that table; the DNA yielded D and trimming. The sample shows 70,000 to 85,000 clones, around 86% of them seen only once. The TCR originated in a woman aged 55-70 years with acute or convalescent COVID-19. V gene TRBV6-1 combines with J gene TRBJ1-2, with 7 bases matching TRBD1. Sequencing used peripheral blood. The CDR3 loop reads CASSRRQGDGYTF. CDR3 sequence (DNA): TGTGCCAGCAGTCGGAGACAGGGAGATGGCTACACCTTC.